The T cell receptor (beta chain) described here comes from a study of blood T cell repertoires in COVID-19. Profiling relied on immunoSEQ multiplex PCR, and the TCRdb table lists in-frame clones only, not all of them. Of some 370,000 clones listed, around 87% are singletons. Trimming cost V 4 bases and J 3 bases, with 12 bases left between them. The CDR3 contains 13 residues. In germline, CDR1 is GTSNPN, CDR2 SVGIG (reference sequence). This clonotype originated in a woman under 40 with COVID-19, enrolled during active disease. The chain employs TRBV30 and TRBJ1-2; D may be TRBD1 (5 bases). The sample consisted of peripheral blood. This chain's CDR3 is CAWISRAYYGYTF. The CDR3 nucleotides read TGTGCCTGGATTAGCAGGGCCTACTATGGCTACACCTTC.